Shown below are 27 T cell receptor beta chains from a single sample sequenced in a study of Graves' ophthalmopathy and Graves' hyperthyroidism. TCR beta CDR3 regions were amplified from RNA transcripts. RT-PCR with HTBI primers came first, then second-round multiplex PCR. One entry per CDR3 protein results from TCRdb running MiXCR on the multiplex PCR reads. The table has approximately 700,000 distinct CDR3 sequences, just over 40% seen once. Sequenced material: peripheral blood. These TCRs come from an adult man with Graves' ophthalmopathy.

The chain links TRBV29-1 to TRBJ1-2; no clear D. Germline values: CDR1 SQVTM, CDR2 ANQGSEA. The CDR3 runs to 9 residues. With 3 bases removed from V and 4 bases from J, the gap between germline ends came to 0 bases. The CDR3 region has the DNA TGCAGCGTTGACTATGGCTACACCTTC. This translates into CSVDYGYTF.

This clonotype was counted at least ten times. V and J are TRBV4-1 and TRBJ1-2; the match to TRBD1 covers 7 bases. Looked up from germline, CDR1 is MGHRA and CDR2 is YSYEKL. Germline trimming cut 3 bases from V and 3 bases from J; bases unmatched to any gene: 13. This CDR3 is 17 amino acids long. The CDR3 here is CASSHAPSRTGDYGYTF. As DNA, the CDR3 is TGCGCCAGCAGCCACGCGCCCTCCCGGACAGGAGACTATGGCTACACCTTC.

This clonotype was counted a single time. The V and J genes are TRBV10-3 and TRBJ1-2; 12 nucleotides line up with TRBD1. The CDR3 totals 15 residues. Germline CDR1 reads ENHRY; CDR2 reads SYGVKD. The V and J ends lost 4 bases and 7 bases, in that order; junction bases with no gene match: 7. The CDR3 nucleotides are TGTGCCATCAGTGTTACGGGACAGGGGGCGCGTGGCTACACCTTC. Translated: CAISVTGQGARGYTF.

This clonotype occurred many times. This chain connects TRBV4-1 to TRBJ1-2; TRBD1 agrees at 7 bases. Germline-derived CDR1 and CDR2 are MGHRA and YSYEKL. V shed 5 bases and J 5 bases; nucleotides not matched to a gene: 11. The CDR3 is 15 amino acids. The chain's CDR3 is CASSYPPGQIYGYTF. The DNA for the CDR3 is TGCGCCAGCAGCTATCCACCGGGACAGATTTATGGCTACACCTTC.

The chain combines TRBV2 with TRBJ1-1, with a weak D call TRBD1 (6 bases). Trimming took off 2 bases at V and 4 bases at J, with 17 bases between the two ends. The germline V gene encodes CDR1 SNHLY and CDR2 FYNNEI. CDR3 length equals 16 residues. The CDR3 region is CASSESSGRGITEAFF. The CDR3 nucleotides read TGTGCCAGCAGTGAATCTAGCGGGAGGGGGATCACTGAAGCTTTCTTT.

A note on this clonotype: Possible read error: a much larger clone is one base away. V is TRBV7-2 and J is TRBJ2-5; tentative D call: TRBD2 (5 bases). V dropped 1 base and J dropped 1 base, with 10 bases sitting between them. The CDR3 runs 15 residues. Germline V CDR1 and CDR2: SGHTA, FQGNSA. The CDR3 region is CASSLGRAVQETQYF. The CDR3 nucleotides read TGTGCCAGCAGCTTAGGGCGGGCAGTCCAAGAGACCCAGTACTTC.

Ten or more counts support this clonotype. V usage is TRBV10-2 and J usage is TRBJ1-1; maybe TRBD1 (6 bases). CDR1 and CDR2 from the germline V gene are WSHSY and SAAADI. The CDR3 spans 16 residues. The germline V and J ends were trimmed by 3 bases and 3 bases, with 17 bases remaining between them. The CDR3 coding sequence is TGCGCCAGCAGTGAAGGGGACATCGGTCCAGACACTGAAGCTTTCTTT. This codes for CASSEGDIGPDTEAFF.

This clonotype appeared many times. The CDR3 region is CATSDPANTGELFF. In nucleotides, the CDR3 is TGTGCCACCAGTGATCCAGCGAACACCGGGGAGCTGTTTTTT. The chain uses TRBV24-1 and TRBJ2-2, with D unclear. The germline gives CDR1 KGHDR, CDR2 SFDVKD. CDR3 length: 14 amino acids. V lost 3 bases, J lost 0 bases, and 4 bases lay in between.

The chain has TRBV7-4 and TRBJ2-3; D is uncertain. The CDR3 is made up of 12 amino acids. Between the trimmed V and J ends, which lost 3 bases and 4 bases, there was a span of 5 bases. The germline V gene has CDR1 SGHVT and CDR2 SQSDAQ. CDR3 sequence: CASSFSPDTQYF. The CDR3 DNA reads TGTGCCAGCAGCTTTTCGCCAGATACGCAGTATTTT.

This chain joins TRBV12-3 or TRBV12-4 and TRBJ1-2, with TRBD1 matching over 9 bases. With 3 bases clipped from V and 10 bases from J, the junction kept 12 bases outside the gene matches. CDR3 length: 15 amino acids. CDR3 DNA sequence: TGTGCCAGCAGTTTGCGTTCGGGACAGGGTCTGGACTACACCTTC. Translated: CASSLRSGQGLDYTF.

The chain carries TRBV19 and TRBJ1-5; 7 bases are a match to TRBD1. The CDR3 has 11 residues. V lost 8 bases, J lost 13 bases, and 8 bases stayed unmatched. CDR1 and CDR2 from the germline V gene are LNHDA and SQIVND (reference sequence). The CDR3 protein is CASGQAINQHF. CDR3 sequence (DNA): TGTGCCAGTGGACAGGCTATCAATCAGCATTTT.

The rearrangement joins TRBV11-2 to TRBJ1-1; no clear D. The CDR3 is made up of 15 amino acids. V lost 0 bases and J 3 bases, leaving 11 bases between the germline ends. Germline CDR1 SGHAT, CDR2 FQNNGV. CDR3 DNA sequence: TGTGCCAGCAGCTTAGAACGGGGAGGTCACACTGAAGCTTTCTTT. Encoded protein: CASSLERGGHTEAFF.

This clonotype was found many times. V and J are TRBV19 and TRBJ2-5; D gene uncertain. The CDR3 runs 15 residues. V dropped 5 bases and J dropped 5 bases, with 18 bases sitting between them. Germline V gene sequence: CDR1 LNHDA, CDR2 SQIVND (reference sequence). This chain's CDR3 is CASSVTQDRRETQYF. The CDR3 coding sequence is TGTGCCAGTAGTGTCACCCAAGACCGAAGGGAGACCCAGTACTTC. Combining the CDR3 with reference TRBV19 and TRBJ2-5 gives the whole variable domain DGGITQSPKYLFRKEGQNVTLSCEQNLNHDAMYWYRQDPGQGLRLIYYSQIVNDFQKGDIAEGYSVSREKKESFPLTVTSAQKNPTAFYLCASSVTQDRRETQYFGPGTRLLVL.

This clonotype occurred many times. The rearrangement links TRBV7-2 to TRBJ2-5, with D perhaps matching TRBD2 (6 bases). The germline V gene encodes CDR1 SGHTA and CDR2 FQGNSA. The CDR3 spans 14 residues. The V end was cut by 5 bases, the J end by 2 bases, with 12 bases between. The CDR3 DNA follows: TGTGCCAGCAGCCCACCGGGGGAACAAGAGACCCAGTACTTC. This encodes CASSPPGEQETQYF.

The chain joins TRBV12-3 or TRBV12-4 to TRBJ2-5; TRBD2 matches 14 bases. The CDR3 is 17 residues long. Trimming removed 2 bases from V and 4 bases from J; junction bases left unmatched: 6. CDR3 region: CASSLSTSGGARETQYF. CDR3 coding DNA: TGTGCCAGCAGTTTATCGACTAGCGGGGGGGCTAGAGAGACCCAGTACTTC.

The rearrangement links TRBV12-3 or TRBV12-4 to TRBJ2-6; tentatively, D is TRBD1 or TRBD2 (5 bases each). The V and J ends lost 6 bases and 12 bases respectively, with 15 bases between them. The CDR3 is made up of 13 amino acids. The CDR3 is CASRVGRFSVLTF. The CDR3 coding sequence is TGTGCCAGCAGGGTGGGACGGTTCAGCGTCCTGACTTTC.

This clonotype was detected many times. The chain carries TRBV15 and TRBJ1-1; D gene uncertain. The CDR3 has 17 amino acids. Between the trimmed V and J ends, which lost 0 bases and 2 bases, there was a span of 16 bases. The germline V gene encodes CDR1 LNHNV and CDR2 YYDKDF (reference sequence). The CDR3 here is CATSRDKMSLGNTEAFF. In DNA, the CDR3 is TGTGCCACCAGCAGAGATAAAATGAGTCTTGGAAACACTGAAGCTTTCTTT.

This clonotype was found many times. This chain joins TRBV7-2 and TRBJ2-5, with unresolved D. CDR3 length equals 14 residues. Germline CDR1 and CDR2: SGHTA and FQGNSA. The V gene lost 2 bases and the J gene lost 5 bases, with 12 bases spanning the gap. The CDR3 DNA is TGTGCCAGCAGCTTAATGTCGATTGGGGAGACCCAGTACTTC. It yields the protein CASSLMSIGETQYF.

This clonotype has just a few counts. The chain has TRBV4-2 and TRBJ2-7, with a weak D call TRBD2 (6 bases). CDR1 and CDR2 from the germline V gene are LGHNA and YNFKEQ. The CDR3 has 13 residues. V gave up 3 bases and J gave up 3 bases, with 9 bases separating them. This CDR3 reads CASSQGGNYEQYF. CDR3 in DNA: TGTGCCAGCAGCCAGGGAGGAAACTACGAGCAGTACTTC.

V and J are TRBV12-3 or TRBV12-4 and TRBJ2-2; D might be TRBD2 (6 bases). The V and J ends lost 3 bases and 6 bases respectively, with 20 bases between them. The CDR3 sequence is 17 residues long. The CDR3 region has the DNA TGTGCCAGCAGTTTGGCCTTTGGCGGGGTAGTATCCGGGGAGCTGTTTTTT. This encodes CASSLAFGGVVSGELFF.

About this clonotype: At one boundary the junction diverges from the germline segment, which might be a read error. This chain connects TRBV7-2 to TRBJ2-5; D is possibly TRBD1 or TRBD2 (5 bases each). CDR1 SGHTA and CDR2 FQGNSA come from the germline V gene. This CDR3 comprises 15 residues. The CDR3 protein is CAGSLAQQGSETQYF. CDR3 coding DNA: TGTGCCGGCAGCTTAGCGCAGCAGGGCTCAGAGACCCAGTACTTC. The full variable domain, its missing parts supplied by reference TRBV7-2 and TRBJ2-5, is GAGVSQSPSNKVTEKGKDVELRCDPISGHTALYWYRQSLGQGLEFLIYFQGNSAPDKSGLPSDRFSAERTGGSVSTLTIQRTQQEDSAVYLCAGSLAQQGSETQYFGPGTRLLVL.

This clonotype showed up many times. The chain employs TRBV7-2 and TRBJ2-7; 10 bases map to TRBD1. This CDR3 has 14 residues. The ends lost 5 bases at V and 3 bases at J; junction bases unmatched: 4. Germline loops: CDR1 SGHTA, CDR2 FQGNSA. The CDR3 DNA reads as TGTGCCAGCAGCCGGACAGGGGGAAACTACGAGCAGTACTTC. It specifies CASSRTGGNYEQYF.

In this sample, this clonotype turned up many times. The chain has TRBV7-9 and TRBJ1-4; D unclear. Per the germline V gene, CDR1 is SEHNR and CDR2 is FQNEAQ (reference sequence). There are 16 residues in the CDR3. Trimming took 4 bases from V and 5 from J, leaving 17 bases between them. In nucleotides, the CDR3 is TGTGCCAGCAGCTCCCCATTCCGCGACGGGAATGAAAAACTGTTTTTT. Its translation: CASSSPFRDGNEKLFF.

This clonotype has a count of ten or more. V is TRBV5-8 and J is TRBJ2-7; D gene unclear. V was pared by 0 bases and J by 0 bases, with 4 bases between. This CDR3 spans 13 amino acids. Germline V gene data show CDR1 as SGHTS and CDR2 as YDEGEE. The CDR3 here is CASSLVYSYEQYF. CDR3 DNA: TGTGCCAGCAGCTTGGTATACTCCTACGAGCAGTACTTC. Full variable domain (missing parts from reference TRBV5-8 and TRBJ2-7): EAGVTQSPTHLIKTRGQQATLRCSPISGHTSVYWYQQALGLGLQFLLWYDEGEERNRGNFPPRFSGRQFPNYSSELNVNALELEDSALYLCASSLVYSYEQYFGPGTRLTVT.

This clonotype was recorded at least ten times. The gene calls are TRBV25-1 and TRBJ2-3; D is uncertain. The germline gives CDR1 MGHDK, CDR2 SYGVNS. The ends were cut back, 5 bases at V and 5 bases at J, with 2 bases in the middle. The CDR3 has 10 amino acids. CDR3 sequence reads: CASSLDTQYF. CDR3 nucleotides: TGTGCCAGCAGTTTAGATACGCAGTATTTT.

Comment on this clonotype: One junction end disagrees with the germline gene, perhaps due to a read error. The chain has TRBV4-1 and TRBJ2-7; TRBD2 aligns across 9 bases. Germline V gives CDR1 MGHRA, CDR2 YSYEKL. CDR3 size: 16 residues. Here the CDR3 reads CASSQDWNSGGHEQYF. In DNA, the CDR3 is TGTGCCAGCAGCCAAGATTGGAATAGCGGGGGCCACGAGCAGTACTTC.

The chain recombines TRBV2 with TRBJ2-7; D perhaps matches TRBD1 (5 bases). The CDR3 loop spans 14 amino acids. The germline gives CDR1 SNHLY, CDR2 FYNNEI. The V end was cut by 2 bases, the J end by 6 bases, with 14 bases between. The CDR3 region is CASSEWAGRGEQYF. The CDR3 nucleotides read TGTGCCAGCAGTGAATGGGCAGGGCGTGGCGAGCAGTACTTC.